This T cell receptor beta chain was sequenced during a study of neoadjuvant nivolumab and ipilimumab in lung cancer. V was cut by 1 base and J by 6 bases, with 16 bases left in between. CDR1 is MDHEN and CDR2 is SYDVKM in the germline V gene. CDR3 length equals 15 residues. Points on this clone: What it recognizes is unknown.

General study results and limits: Compared with tumor-adjacent uninvolved lung, resected tumors showed greater richness and clonality. From pretherapy to surgery, tumor richness and clonality rose with dual therapy. TCR clonality did not significantly correlate with pathologic tumor regression.

Produced via immunoSEQ multiplex PCR; TCRdb's table is partial and in-frame only. The repertoire holds fewer than 40,000 clones, with roughly 90% as singletons. This clonotype was sampled from an adult with non-small cell lung cancer. The chain links TRBV28 to TRBJ2-7; D not resolved. Material: peripheral blood, obtained after neoadjuvant nivolumab, alone or with ipilimumab, at or shortly before surgery. This CDR3 reads CASSLYFSRSSEQYF. The CDR3 bases are TGTGCCAGCAGTTTATATTTTAGTAGGAGCAGCGAGCAGTACTTC.